The rows below give T cell receptor beta chains drawn from one sample of a study of shared clonotypes between healthy human individuals. Some clones are missing from TCRdb's copy, which holds only in-frame ones; the method was immunoSEQ multiplex PCR. Seen here are roughly 1.5 million clones, 95% to 99% observed once, and the top ten hold about 0.45%. The sample consisted of naive CD4+ T cells sorted from blood. These receptors were obtained from a man aged 25 to 40 in good health. Both conserved end residues are part of each CDR3. The order of the fields is D gene, J gene, V gene, clone size, CDR3 DNA, CDR3 protein. A D gene is named only where the DNA matches it firmly. Only part of the rows carry a size: once, few, many, or a class if the clone is expanded.

>.|TRBJ2-7|TRBV12-5|.
TGTGCTAGTGGTTTGGTACTTTTTTGGAGGGTTTTGCACGAGCAGTACTTC
CASGLVLFWRVLHEQYF
>.|TRBJ2-7|TRBV27|.
TGTGCCAGCAGTCCGGACATTCCCAGACCCTCCTACGAGCAGTACTTC
CASSPDIPRPSYEQYF
>.|TRBJ2-1|TRBV7-9|.
TGTGCCAGCAGCTTATCAGGGGCGGGCAATGAGCAGTTCTTC
CASSLSGAGNEQFF
>.|TRBJ2-7|TRBV12-1|.
TGTGCCAGCCTCGGGAGGGACAGGTGGAGCGAGCAGTACTTC
CASLGRDRWSEQYF
>.|TRBJ2-1|TRBV28|once
TGTGCCAGCAGTTTAGGCCTGAATAATGAGCAGTTCTTC
CASSLGLNNEQFF
>TRBD1|TRBJ2-1|TRBV29-1|.
TGCAGCGTTCCCGGGACAGGGGGCTACAATGAGCAGTTCTTC
CSVPGTGGYNEQFF
>.|TRBJ2-7|TRBV19|.
TGTGCCAGTAGTATTAGGGACGGGGTCTACGAGCAGTACTTC
CASSIRDGVYEQYF
>TRBD2|TRBJ2-1|TRBV25-1|.
TGTGCCAGCAGTGAATCAGCGGGAGGTCGTGATGAGCAGTTCTTC
CASSESAGGRDEQFF
>.|TRBJ1-3|TRBV18|.
TGTGCCAGCTCGAATACAGGGCCGAGCTCTGGAAACACCATATATTTT
CASSNTGPSSGNTIYF
>.|TRBJ1-5|TRBV7-2|.
TGTGCCAGCAGCTTAGACGGGAGTCAGCCCCAGCATTTT
CASSLDGSQPQHF
>.|TRBJ2-4|TRBV18|.
TGTGCCAGCTCATCTAATCGGACGGGGGCTTACATTCAGTACTTC
CASSSNRTGAYIQYF
>.|TRBJ2-3|TRBV6-6|once
TGTGCCAGCAGTTACTCGGGGACCCCAGATACGCAGTATTTT
CASSYSGTPDTQYF
>TRBD1|TRBJ2-1|TRBV19|.
TGTGCCAGTGGGACAGGCCAAATTTACAATGAGCAGTTCTTC
CASGTGQIYNEQFF
>.|TRBJ2-2|TRBV28|.
TGTGCCAGCAGTGGGCGACAGGGAGGCACCGGGGAGCTGTTTTTT
CASSGRQGGTGELFF
>TRBD2|TRBJ2-7|TRBV30|once
TGTGCCTGGAGTAGAAAGGGACTAGCGGGGACCTACGAGCAGTACTTC
CAWSRKGLAGTYEQYF
>.|TRBJ2-2|TRBV10-3|.
TGTGCCATCATCGGGTACAGGGCGAGCACCGGGGAGCTGTTTTTT
CAIIGYRASTGELFF
>TRBD1|TRBJ1-2|TRBV5-1|.
TGCGCCAGCAGCTCGGACAGGGGGGACTATGGCTACACCTTC
CASSSDRGDYGYTF
>.|TRBJ2-7|TRBV12-5|once
TGTGCTAGTGGCCCCGGGGTCTTTCCGAACTACGAGCAGTACTTC
CASGPGVFPNYEQYF
>.|TRBJ1-2|TRBV6-4|.
TGTGCCAGCAGTGACCCCGGGACGGGCTACACCTTC
CASSDPGTGYTF
>.|TRBJ1-2|TRBV19|.
TGTGCCAGTAGTTCAACAGGCATCTATGGCTACACCTTC
CASSSTGIYGYTF
>TRBD2|TRBJ2-1|TRBV19|.
TGTGCCAGTAGTGCCTCCGTAGCGGGAGTTAGGGACAATGAGCAGTTCTTC
CASSASVAGVRDNEQFF
>.|TRBJ2-5|TRBV10-3|.
TGTGCCATCAGTGACCAAGCAATTCCGGGGTACGCAGAGACCCAGTACTTC
CAISDQAIPGYAETQYF
>.|TRBJ1-1|TRBV6-1|.
TGTGCCAGCAGTAGTTGGAGGGGGAGCACTGAAGCTTTCTTT
CASSSWRGSTEAFF
>TRBD2|TRBJ2-1|TRBV4-3|.
TGCGCCAGCAGCCAAGAACTTCGACTAGCGGGAGATGAGCAGTTCTTC
CASSQELRLAGDEQFF
>.|TRBJ1-4|TRBV5-4|.
TGTGCCAGCAGCACTGGCGGAAACAGAGAAAAACTGTTTTTT
CASSTGGNREKLFF
>.|TRBJ2-6|TRBV19|.
TGTGCCAGTAGGCAAGCCTCTGGGGCCAACGTCCTGACTTTC
CASRQASGANVLTF
>TRBD2|TRBJ2-7|TRBV4-3|.
TGCGCCAGCAGCCTCTCTCTAGCGGGAATCTACGAGCAGTACTTC
CASSLSLAGIYEQYF
>TRBD2|TRBJ2-7|TRBV18|.
TGTGCCAGCTCACCACTTGCGGGGGCCTACGAGCAGTACTTC
CASSPLAGAYEQYF